One sample yielded the 10 T cell receptor beta chains listed below, sequenced in a study of cytomegalovirus exposure and HLA in healthy donors. Only in-frame clones appear in the TCRdb table, and some are missing; sequencing was by immunoSEQ multiplex PCR. Among 60,000 to 85,000 clones listed, roughly 94% were seen once. Sequencing input: PBMCs. Every receptor here comes from a young man in good health and CMV-seropositive.

The chain is built from TRBV10-3 and TRBJ2-5; 8 nucleotides match TRBD2. The CDR3 has 14 residues. The V gene end was trimmed by 2 bases and the J gene end by 5 bases; junction bases not matched to a gene: 4. Germline V CDR1 and CDR2: ENHRY, SYGVKD. The CDR3 coding sequence is TGTGCCATCAGTGAGCAGCGGGAGATGGAGACCCAGTACTTC. This sequence encodes CAISEQREMETQYF.

This sequence joins TRBV28 and TRBJ2-1; 10 nucleotides align to TRBD1. This CDR3 has 16 amino acids. CDR1 is MDHEN, CDR2 SYDVKM, per germline. The V gene end was trimmed by 6 bases and the J gene end by 4 bases; junction bases not matched to a gene: 9. CDR3 DNA sequence: TGTGCCAGCAGGTTTATCGGGGACAGGGGATACAATGAGCAGTTCTTC. Translating gives CASRFIGDRGYNEQFF.

This chain connects TRBV28 to TRBJ2-7; TRBD2 matches at 10 bases. The CDR3 spans 16 residues. J lost 2 bases, V lost 3 bases, and 7 bases had no gene match. The germline V gene encodes CDR1 MDHEN and CDR2 SYDVKM. The chain's CDR3 is CASSFIRTSGPYEQYF. The CDR3 DNA is TGTGCCAGCAGTTTTATTAGGACTAGCGGACCCTACGAGCAGTACTTC.

The rearrangement uses TRBV20-1 and TRBJ1-2; D not certain. Trimming pared 6 bases from V and 8 bases from J, leaving 10 bases between. This CDR3 has 10 residues. Germline V CDR1 and CDR2: DFQATT, SNEGSKA (reference sequence). The CDR3 region has the DNA TGCAGTGCGAGACGAGAGGGCTACACCTTC. Its protein is CSARREGYTF.

The rearrangement joins TRBV6-5 to TRBJ1-3, with D perhaps matching TRBD1 (5 bases). The CDR3 runs 15 residues. Trimming stripped 5 bases from V and 0 bases from J, with 11 bases between. CDR1 is MNHEY, CDR2 SVGAGI, per germline. CDR3 nucleotide sequence: TGTGCCAGCAGTCCCGAGACAGACTCTGGAAACACCATATATTTT. Protein: CASSPETDSGNTIYF.

The rearrangement links TRBV6-1 to TRBJ1-5; D is uncertain. V lost 2 bases and J lost 4, with 6 bases in between. The CDR3 sequence is 13 residues long. Germline V gene sequence: CDR1 MNHNS, CDR2 SASEGT. The CDR3 spells CASSERENQPQHF. CDR3 nucleotides: TGTGCCAGCAGTGAACGCGAGAATCAGCCCCAGCATTTT.

The chain employs TRBV4-2 and TRBJ2-2, with TRBD2 matching 10 bases. Per the germline V gene, CDR1 is LGHNA and CDR2 is YNFKEQ. The CDR3 is 16 amino acids. The V gene end was trimmed by 0 bases and the J gene end by 5 bases; junction bases not matched to a gene: 3. The CDR3 bases are TGTGCCAGCAGCCAAGAACAGACTAGCGGGACCGGGGAGCTGTTTTTT. As protein: CASSQEQTSGTGELFF.

The V gene is TRBV7-9, the J gene TRBJ2-5; TRBD2 matches 7 bases. Germline lookup yields CDR1 SEHNR and CDR2 FQNEAQ (reference sequence). This CDR3 is built from 15 residues. J was trimmed by 1 base and V by 3 bases; bases with no gene match: 5. CDR3 sequence reads: CASSLGGLVQETQYF. CDR3 coding DNA: TGTGCCAGCAGCTTGGGCGGACTAGTCCAAGAGACCCAGTACTTC.

The rearrangement links TRBV21-1 to TRBJ2-5; the listed D gene, TRBD1, was not tested against the DNA. TRBV21-1 is flagged as a pseudogene. This CDR3 has 14 amino acids. The CDR3 DNA reads as TGTGCCAGCAGCAGAACAGGGACCCGCGAGACCCAGTACTTC. It translates to CASSRTGTRETQYF.

V usage is TRBV5-1 and J usage is TRBJ2-1, with 14 positions matching TRBD2. V gave up 0 bases and J gave up 9 bases; unmatched junction bases: 2. The germline V gene encodes CDR1 SGHRS and CDR2 YFSETQ. The CDR3 length is 15 residues. The CDR3 is CASSLGLAGGGEQFF. CDR3 bases: TGCGCCAGCAGCTTGGGACTAGCGGGAGGGGGTGAGCAGTTCTTC.